Listed below are T cell receptor beta chains from one sample, sequenced in a study of blood T cells in healthy people across ages. In TCRdb, the 5' RACE reads were re-called with MiXCR into one record per CDR3 protein. The sample has 1.5 million to 2 million distinct CDR3 sequences; approximately 32% are singletons. The source material was blood. The receptors were gathered from a woman under 40 in good health. The CDR3 runs from the conserved cysteine through the conserved F or W. Fields, in order: J gene, V gene, clone size, D gene, CDR3 DNA, CDR3 protein. D genes are given only for firm matches. A row's size may be missing; if present it is once, few, many or a size class.

TRBJ2-3 TRBV28 many TRBD2 TGTGCCAGCAGTGTACTAGCGGGCACAGATACGCAGTATTTT CASSVLAGTDTQYF
TRBJ1-5 TRBV6-4 . . TGTGCCAGCAGTGAACACAGGGTCCAGCCCCAGCATTTT CASSEHRVQPQHF
TRBJ2-5 TRBV4-2 few . TGTGCCAGCAGCCAAGATCTGGGCATGGAGACCCAGTACTTC CASSQDLGMETQYF
TRBJ2-3 TRBV2 . TRBD1 TGTGCCATTCTAAGTCCATTGGGGGACAGTGTCGCAGATACGCAGTATTTT CAILSPLGDSVADTQYF
TRBJ1-5 TRBV7-2 . TRBD1 TGTGCCAGCAGCCGGACAGGGGGCACGGTCGGACAGCCCCAGCATTTT CASSRTGGTVGQPQHF
TRBJ1-3 TRBV14 . . TGTGCCAGCAGCCAGGTCGGAAACACCATATATTTT CASSQVGNTIYF
TRBJ1-1 TRBV5-1 . . TGCGCCAGCAGCTTGGTCCCCTGGAACACTGAAGCTTTCTTT CASSLVPWNTEAFF
TRBJ1-1 TRBV20-1 . . TGCAGTGTCCTAGGGCCATTGAACACTGAAGCTTTCTTT CSVLGPLNTEAFF
TRBJ2-1 TRBV7-9 . . TGTGCCAGCAGCCCCCCGGGGGTAGGCGATGAGCAGTTCTTC CASSPPGVGDEQFF
TRBJ1-1 TRBV4-1 . TRBD1 TGCGCCAGCAGCGAAGCCAGGGGGCTGAACACTGAAGCTTTCTTT CASSEARGLNTEAFF
TRBJ1-1 TRBV11-2 few TRBD1 TGTGCCAGCAGCCATGGACAGGTGATGAACACTGAAGCTTTCTTT CASSHGQVMNTEAFF
TRBJ1-3 TRBV7-8 . . TGTGCCAGCAGCTTAGTGGCAGGGAGCTCTGGAAACACCATATATTTT CASSLVAGSSGNTIYF
TRBJ1-2 TRBV11-1 . . TGTGCCAGCAGCTTCCCCCAAGCTAACTATGGCTACACCTTC CASSFPQANYGYTF
TRBJ2-3 TRBV15 . TRBD2 TGTGCCACCAGCAGAGATCTAGCGGGGGGGATCACAGATACGCAGTATTTT CATSRDLAGGITDTQYF
TRBJ1-1 TRBV5-1 . TRBD1 TGCGCCAGCAGGCCAACAGGGGGCAGAGTTGAAGCTTTCTTT CASRPTGGRVEAFF
TRBJ2-7 TRBV28 many . TGTGCCAGCAGTTCCTCACCATCCTACGAGCAGTACTTC CASSSSPSYEQYF
TRBJ2-1 TRBV28 . . TGTACCAGCAGTCGAGGAGGCGGGACCAATGAGCAGTTCTTC CTSSRGGGTNEQFF
TRBJ1-2 TRBV7-9 . TRBD1 TGTGCCAGCGGTCCCGGGACAGGGATTAACTATGGCTACACCTTC CASGPGTGINYGYTF
TRBJ1-1 TRBV5-1 . . TGCGCCAGCAGCCGCACCCCGGGACCCACGAACACTGAAGCTTTCTTT CASSRTPGPTNTEAFF
TRBJ2-7 TRBV6-2/TRBV6-3 . . TGTGCCAGCAGCCGACAGGCCCGGGAGTCCTACGAGCAGTACTTC CASSRQARESYEQYF
TRBJ2-7 TRBV27 few TRBD1 TGTGCCAGCAGTCCACAGACAGGGAACGAGAACTACGAGCAGTACTTC CASSPQTGNENYEQYF
TRBJ2-7 TRBV20-1 many TRBD2 TGCAGTGCCCGGACTAGCGTCCTCTACGAGCAGTACTTC CSARTSVLYEQYF
TRBJ2-1 TRBV20-1 once . TGCAGTGCTCATCTAGCGCCAATCTCCTACAATGAGCAGTTCTTC CSAHLAPISYNEQFF
TRBJ1-1 TRBV28 . . TGTACCAGCAGTTTAAGCTCAGGGAACACTGAAGCTTTCTTT CTSSLSSGNTEAFF
TRBJ1-2 TRBV27 . . TGTGCCAGCAGTTTATTAAAGGGGCAAGGTGGCTACACCTTC CASSLLKGQGGYTF
TRBJ2-1 TRBV6-4 many TRBD1 TGTGCCAGCAGTGCGACAGGGGCCGATTACAATGAGCAGTTCTTC CASSATGADYNEQFF
TRBJ1-2 TRBV10-3 . . TGTGCCATCGCCCGGGACGTAAACTATGGCCACACCTTC CAIARDVNYGHTF
TRBJ2-5 TRBV9 few . TGTGCCAGCAGCGTAGGGGTGGCGGGACGGTACCAAGAGACCCAGTACTTC CASSVGVAGRYQETQYF
TRBJ2-3 TRBV5-5 . . TGTGCCAGCAGCTTGGCGGACAGCCCCACTCAGTATTTT CASSLADSPTQYF
TRBJ2-7 TRBV5-6 many . TGTGCCAGCAGCTCTCCGGGACACGGGGCCTACGAGCAGTACTTC CASSSPGHGAYEQYF
TRBJ2-5 TRBV9 few TRBD2 TGTGCCAGCAGCCCTTCTAGCGGGGGTCCACCCTGGTACCAAGAGACCCAGTACTTC CASSPSSGGPPWYQETQYF